A selection of T cell receptor beta chains follows, all from one sample in a study of control samples from healthy donors and cancer patients. Some clones are missing from TCRdb's copy, which holds only in-frame ones; the method was immunoSEQ multiplex PCR. Of just over 80,000 clones in the sample, 90% to 95% were seen once. The sequenced sample was blood. All receptors come from a young woman in good health. Both conserved end residues are part of each CDR3. The D gene is left open where the match is weak. Part of the rows lack a size; the others show once, few, many or a class for expanded clones.

abundance | d_gene | len | j_gene | v_gene | CDR3nt | CDR3aa
NA | TRBD2 | 15 | TRBJ2-2 | TRBV5-4 | TGTGCCAGCAGCGGCAGCGGGGGACTCACCGGGGAGCTGTTTTTT | CASSGSGGLTGELFF
NA | TRBD1 | 15 | TRBJ1-5 | TRBV4-3 | TGCGCCAGCAGCCAGCGGACAGGGGTGTTTCAGCCCCAGCATTTT | CASSQRTGVFQPQHF
NA | NA | 16 | TRBJ2-3 | TRBV4-2 | TGTGCCAGCAGCCAAGATCTTAACGGCAACACAGATACGCAGTATTTT | CASSQDLNGNTDTQYF
NA | NA | 14 | TRBJ2-1 | TRBV6-7 | TGTGCCAGCAGTCGCAGGGTGTTAGACAATGAGCAGTTCTTC | CASSRRVLDNEQFF
NA | NA | 13 | TRBJ2-7 | TRBV19 | TGTGCCAGTAGTCCGAGTAGTCGCTACGAGCAGTACTTC | CASSPSSRYEQYF
NA | NA | 12 | TRBJ2-5 | TRBV2 | TGTGCCAGCAGTGTAATTCAAGAGACCCAGTACTTC | CASSVIQETQYF
once | NA | 13 | TRBJ2-2 | TRBV7-2 | TGTGCCAGCAGCTTAGTTAGTTCCGGGGAGCTGTTTTTT | CASSLVSSGELFF
NA | NA | 16 | TRBJ1-3 | TRBV9 | TGTGCCAGCAGCCCCCCCAGTGGGGACTCTGGAAACACCATATATTTT | CASSPPSGDSGNTIYF
NA | TRBD1 | 14 | TRBJ1-6 | TRBV19 | TGTGCCAGTAGCCCAACAGGGGGCCGATCACCCCTCCACTTT | CASSPTGGRSPLHF
NA | NA | 13 | TRBJ2-7 | TRBV4-2 | TGTGCCAGCAGCCAAGACGACAGCTACGAGCAGTACTTC | CASSQDDSYEQYF
NA | NA | 15 | TRBJ1-5 | TRBV28 | TGTGCCAGCAGTTTATTTGGCTCGGAGTATCAGCCCCAGCATTTT | CASSLFGSEYQPQHF
once | NA | 15 | TRBJ2-3 | TRBV28 | TGTGCCAGCAGGTTCCAGGGGACAACGGCAGATACGCAGTATTTT | CASRFQGTTADTQYF
NA | TRBD2 | 16 | TRBJ2-5 | TRBV7-6 | TGTGCCAGCAGCTTAGGGGCTAGCGGGAGAGGGGAGACCCAGTACTTC | CASSLGASGRGETQYF
once | NA | 12 | TRBJ2-7 | TRBV7-9 | TGTGCCAGCTCCGACGAGGGCTACGAGCAGTACTTC | CASSDEGYEQYF
NA | NA | 17 | TRBJ1-1 | TRBV19 | TGTGCCAGTAGTATTGGCCCGCCCGAAGTTATGAACACTGAAGCTTTCTTT | CASSIGPPEVMNTEAFF
NA | TRBD1 | 15 | TRBJ2-6 | TRBV29-1 | TGCAGCGTTTCGGGACAGGGGGCTGGGGCCAACGTCCTGACTTTC | CSVSGQGAGANVLTF
few | NA | 11 | TRBJ1-2 | TRBV21-1 | TGTGCCAGCAGCAGGGGGGATGGCTACACCTTC | CASSRGDGYTF
NA | NA | 10 | TRBJ2-7 | TRBV20-1 | TGCAGTGCCCTAATTGACGAGCAGTACTTC | CSALIDEQYF
NA | TRBD1 | 12 | TRBJ1-1 | TRBV2 | TGTGCCAGCAACTTACAGGGGACTGAAGCTTTCTTT | CASNLQGTEAFF
NA | TRBD1 | 15 | TRBJ2-2 | TRBV9 | TGTGCCAGCGAACAAGGACAGGGCAGGGCCGGGGAGCTGTTTTTT | CASEQGQGRAGELFF
NA | TRBD1 | 13 | TRBJ2-7 | TRBV6-5 | TGTGCCAGCAGAGGACAGGGGGCCCACGAGCAGTACTTC | CASRGQGAHEQYF
NA | NA | 14 | TRBJ2-5 | TRBV27 | TGTGCCAGCAGTTTATCAACACTAGGAGAGACCCAGTACTTC | CASSLSTLGETQYF
NA | NA | 15 | TRBJ1-1 | TRBV9 | TGTGCCAGCAGCGTAGCGGAGGGAGGGGGATCTGAAGCTTTCTTT | CASSVAEGGGSEAFF
NA | NA | 14 | TRBJ1-5 | TRBV7-6 | TGTGCCAGCAGCTTGGATCCCAGCAATCAGCCCCAGCATTTT | CASSLDPSNQPQHF
NA | NA | 14 | TRBJ2-4 | TRBV18 | TGTGCCAGCTCACCACCGGCGGCGCCGGACATTCAGTACTTC | CASSPPAAPDIQYF
NA | NA | 16 | TRBJ1-4 | TRBV9 | TGTGCCAGCAGCGTAGATCAGGGCAGGTGGGGTGAAAAACTGTTTTTT | CASSVDQGRWGEKLFF
NA | NA | 19 | TRBJ1-5 | TRBV24-1 | TGTGCCACCAGTGATCCTGGGTTTGCGGGAGGAGCTGGCAATCAGCCCCAGCATTTT | CATSDPGFAGGAGNQPQHF
NA | NA | 14 | TRBJ1-1 | TRBV6-6 | TGTGCCAGCAGCCTGGCAGAGATGAACACTGAAGCTTTCTTT | CASSLAEMNTEAFF
NA | NA | 15 | TRBJ1-2 | TRBV6-5 | TGTGCCAGCAGTTATCGTACAGGGACTAACTATGGCTACACCTTC | CASSYRTGTNYGYTF
NA | NA | 14 | TRBJ1-3 | TRBV13 | TGTGCCAGCAGCTTATCCCCCCGGGGTAACACCATATATTTT | CASSLSPRGNTIYF
NA | NA | 15 | TRBJ2-1 | TRBV10-1 | TGCGCCAGCAGTGAGTTCGGGGGGCCCAACAATGAGCAGTTCTTC | CASSEFGGPNNEQFF
NA | NA | 14 | TRBJ2-7 | TRBV5-4 | TGTGCCAGCAGCTTTAGCGGCAGCTCCTACGAGCAGTACTTC | CASSFSGSSYEQYF
NA | TRBD2 | 16 | TRBJ2-3 | TRBV3-1/TRBV3-2 | TGTGCCAGCAGCCAACGTCTAGCGGGGGGCACAGATACGCAGTATTTT | CASSQRLAGGTDTQYF
NA | TRBD1 | 14 | TRBJ1-5 | TRBV4-2 | TGTGCCAGCAGCAAGGGGGCAGGGGGACAGCCCCAGCATTTT | CASSKGAGGQPQHF
NA | NA | 16 | TRBJ1-5 | TRBV4-2 | TGTGCCAGCAGCCAAGGGGATCAGGGGAGCAATCAGCCCCAGCATTTT | CASSQGDQGSNQPQHF
NA | NA | 15 | TRBJ1-4 | TRBV19 | TGTGCCAGTATGAGGCAGGGCGCAACTAATGAAAAACTGTTTTTT | CASMRQGATNEKLFF
NA | NA | 12 | TRBJ1-1 | TRBV10-2 | TGCGCCAGCAGTAGACAGCACACTGAAGCTTTCTTT | CASSRQHTEAFF
NA | NA | 13 | TRBJ1-5 | TRBV3-1/TRBV3-2 | TGTGCCAGCAGCCAAGACATAAAACAGCCCCAGCATTTT | CASSQDIKQPQHF
NA | NA | 14 | TRBJ2-1 | TRBV2 | TGTGCCAGCAAAGGCGGGACCTTAGGCAATGAGCAGTTCTTC | CASKGGTLGNEQFF
once | NA | 13 | TRBJ1-4 | TRBV27 | TGTGCCAGCAGTTTGTGGGTAAATGAAAAACTGTTTTTT | CASSLWVNEKLFF
NA | NA | 15 | TRBJ2-1 | TRBV2 | TGTGCCAGCAGTGAAGGTCCACTACCAGACAATGAGCAGTTCTTC | CASSEGPLPDNEQFF
NA | TRBD1 | 13 | TRBJ1-1 | TRBV7-2 | TGTGCCAGCAGCTTTCAGGGGACAGCTGAAGCTTTCTTT | CASSFQGTAEAFF
NA | NA | 19 | TRBJ1-1 | TRBV5-1 | TGCGCCAGCAGCGGAACAGATATGAACATTCGGGGCCGCAACACTGAAGCTTTCTTT | CASSGTDMNIRGRNTEAFF
NA | NA | 13 | TRBJ2-7 | TRBV3-1/TRBV3-2 | TGTGCCAGCAGCCAAGGACTCCTCTACGAGCAGTACTTC | CASSQGLLYEQYF
NA | NA | 13 | TRBJ1-1 | TRBV4-3 | TGCGCCAGCAGCCTTACAGGGAGGACTGAAGCTTTCTTT | CASSLTGRTEAFF
NA | TRBD1 | 14 | TRBJ2-3 | TRBV5-4 | TGTGCCAGCAATATCGGGACAGCAACAGATACGCAGTATTTT | CASNIGTATDTQYF
NA | NA | 14 | TRBJ1-6 | TRBV28 | TGTGCCAGCAGGGTGGTGTCCTATAATTCACCCCTCCACTTT | CASRVVSYNSPLHF
once | NA | 14 | TRBJ1-3 | TRBV28 | TGTGCCAGCACCACAGGGTTGTCGGGAAACACCATATATTTT | CASTTGLSGNTIYF